Presented here are 9 T cell receptor beta chains from one specimen sequenced in a study of T cells in Graves' hyperthyroidism and ophthalmopathy. What was amplified from RNA transcripts were TCR beta CDR3 regions. Carried out on the TCR CDR3, a first-round RT-PCR used the HTBI primer set. TCRdb re-analysed the multiplex PCR reads in MiXCR, keeping a single row per CDR3 protein. Here the sample spans approximately 520,000 distinct CDR3 sequences, less than 25% being singletons. The sequencing input was blood. The receptors come from a man younger than 35 with Graves' hyperthyroidism.

In its sample, this clonotype was seen many times. The rearrangement joins TRBV14 to TRBJ1-1; D might be TRBD1 (6 bases). The V gene's germline CDR1 is SGHDN and CDR2 FVKESK. The CDR3 contains 15 residues. The V and J ends lost 2 bases and 1 base respectively, with 11 bases between them. The CDR3 spells CASSQSRGQNTEAFF. CDR3 DNA sequence: TGTGCCAGCAGCCAATCCAGGGGCCAGAACACTGAAGCTTTCTTT.

The table lists this clonotype with many counts. CDR3 sequence: CASSLGGQGGNQPQHF. The CDR3, as DNA: TGTGCCAGCAGCTTGGGAGGACAGGGAGGCAATCAGCCCCAGCATTTT. The chain recombines TRBV7-8 with TRBJ1-5, with 8 bases fitting TRBD1. Germline lookup yields CDR1 SGHVS and CDR2 FQNEAQ. This CDR3 is 16 amino acids long. J was trimmed by 2 bases and V by 3 bases; bases with no gene match: 6.

This clonotype appeared many times. The chain employs TRBV6-5 and TRBJ1-1; D is unclear. Germline CDR1 is MNHEY and CDR2 is SVGAGI. V was cut by 7 bases and J by 5 bases, with 17 bases left in between. The CDR3 extends over 14 amino acids. Written as DNA, the CDR3 is TGTGCCAGCACCCAACCGGAGGTGGGAACTGAAGCTTTCTTT. This translates into CASTQPEVGTEAFF.

About this clonotype itself: This could be a read error, since a much larger clone is one nucleotide away. J is TRBJ1-1 and V is TRBV12-3 or TRBV12-4; no firm D call. The CDR3 totals 13 residues. The CDR3 reads CASNLQTTDEVFF. DNA for the CDR3: TGTGCCAGCAACTTACAGACTACCGATGAAGTTTTCTTT.

This clonotype showed up many times. The V call is TRBV19, the J call TRBJ1-5; weak D call: TRBD1 (6 bases). Germline V gene lookup returns CDR1 LNHDA and CDR2 SQIVND (reference sequence). V was cut by 1 base and J by 1 base, with 11 bases left in between. The CDR3 is 16 amino acids. In nucleotides, the CDR3 is TGTGCCAGTAGTATAGGCATCGGGGGCAGCAATCAGCCCCAGCATTTT. Translating it yields CASSIGIGGSNQPQHF.

This clonotype has just a few counts. CDR3 nucleotides: TGTGCCAGCAGCTTAGCAGTACTGGAACTCCCCTACGAGCAGTACTTC. As protein: CASSLAVLELPYEQYF. This chain connects TRBV7-8 to TRBJ2-7; D uncertain. The V gene's germline CDR1 is SGHVS and CDR2 FQNEAQ. This CDR3 has 16 residues. Deletions cut 0 bases from V and 2 bases from J, with 14 bases between. The full variable domain, in which reference TRBV7-8 and TRBJ2-7 provide the parts outside the CDR3, is GAGVSQSPRYKVAKRGQDVALRCDPISGHVSLFWYQQALGQGPEFLTYFQNEAQLDKSGLPSDRFFAERPEGSVSTLKIQRTQQEDSAVYLCASSLAVLELPYEQYFGPGTRLTVT.

The chain couples TRBV11-1 to TRBJ2-5, with 9 positions matching TRBD1. Germline loops: CDR1 SGHAT, CDR2 FQDESV (reference sequence). V was pared by 5 bases and J by 4 bases, with 17 bases of the junction left unmatched. There are 18 residues in the CDR3. The CDR3 is CASSRKDRGSFIGETQYF. The CDR3 DNA is TGTGCCAGCAGCCGAAAGGACAGGGGATCGTTCATAGGAGAGACCCAGTACTTC.

This clonotype was counted many times. The V call is TRBV15, the J call TRBJ2-7, with a weak D call TRBD2 (6 bases). CDR3 length: 12 amino acids. The germline gives CDR1 LNHNV, CDR2 YYDKDF (reference sequence). V lost 3 bases and J lost 6, with 9 bases in between. The CDR3 DNA is TGTGCCACCAGCAGGCACGGGGGCGAGCAGTACTTC. Translation gives CATSRHGGEQYF. Full variable domain (rest looked up from reference TRBV15 and TRBJ2-7): DAMVIQNPRYQVTQFGKPVTLSCSQTLNHNVMYWYQQKSSQAPKLLFHYYDKDFNNEADTPDNFQSRRPNTSFCFLDIRSPGLGDTAMYLCATSRHGGEQYFGPGTRLTVT.

In its sample, this clonotype was seen many times. Since a much larger clone is just one base distant, this may be a read error. The genes are TRBV29-1 and TRBJ1-2; D may be TRBD1 (5 bases). Between the trimmed V and J ends, which lost 4 bases and 5 bases, there was a span of 8 bases. CDR1 and CDR2 from the germline V gene are SQVTM and ANQGSEA. The CDR3 extends over 11 amino acids. CDR3 loop: CSVGGEYGYTF. The CDR3 DNA follows: TGCAGCGTTGGAGGGGAGTATGGCTACACCTTC.